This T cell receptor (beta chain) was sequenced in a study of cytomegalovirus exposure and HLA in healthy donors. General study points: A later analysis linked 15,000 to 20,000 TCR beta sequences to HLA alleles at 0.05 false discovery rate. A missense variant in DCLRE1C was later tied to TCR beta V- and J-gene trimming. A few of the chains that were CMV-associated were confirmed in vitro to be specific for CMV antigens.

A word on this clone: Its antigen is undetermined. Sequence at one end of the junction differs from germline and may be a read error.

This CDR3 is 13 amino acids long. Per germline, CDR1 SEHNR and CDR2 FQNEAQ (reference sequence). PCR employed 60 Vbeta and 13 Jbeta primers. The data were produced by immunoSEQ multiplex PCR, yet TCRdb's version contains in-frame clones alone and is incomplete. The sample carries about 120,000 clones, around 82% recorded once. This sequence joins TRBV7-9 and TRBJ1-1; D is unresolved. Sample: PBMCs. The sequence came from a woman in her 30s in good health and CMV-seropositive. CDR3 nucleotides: TGTTCCAGCCTGTTGAGGGTGAACACTGAAGCTTTCTTT. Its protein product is CSSLLRVNTEAFF.